What follows describes a single TCR beta chain. Its antigen remains unknown. These data come from a study of vaccination effects on CD4 cells after COVID-19. Study-level background: The cohort was immunized with two doses of either the BNT162b2 or mRNA-1273 vaccine.

Some clones are missing from TCRdb's copy, which holds only in-frame ones; the method was immunoSEQ multiplex PCR. The sample holds about 79,000 clones, 70% to 75% seen once. Within the ViraFEST assay, antigen-specific CD4+ T cells underwent expansion with viral peptide pools prior to sequencing. Culture lasted 10 days before CD4+ T cell isolation. Culturing of 1.5 million to 2.5 million PBMC per well took place with roughly 9.4 IU/ml IL-2 and 9 to 10 ug/ml peptides. The source of this sequence is a human donor who received a COVID-19 vaccine. The sequenced sample was CD4+ T cells from PBMCs cultured with HCoV-229E spike peptides, obtained before COVID-19 vaccination.

CDR3 amino acids: CASSLRATSGLAYNEQFF. The CDR3, as DNA: TGTGCCAGCAGCCTAAGGGCCACTAGCGGACTTGCGTACAATGAGCAGTTCTTC. The chain links TRBV7-2 to TRBJ2-1; 8 nucleotides align to TRBD2. Germline V CDR1 and CDR2: SGHTA, FQGNSA. CDR3 length equals 18 residues. The V segment lost 5 bases and the J segment 4 bases; nucleotides outside the gene matches: 16. Full variable domain (outside the CDR3, taken from reference TRBV7-2 and TRBJ2-1): GAGVSQSPSNKVTEKGKDVELRCDPISGHTALYWYRQSLGQGLEFLIYFQGNSAPDKSGLPSDRFSAERTGGSVSTLTIQRTQQEDSAVYLCASSLRATSGLAYNEQFFGPGTRLTVL.